This passage covers 19 T cell receptor beta chains from one sample sequenced in a study of T-cell reconstitution after alpha-beta-depleted transplantation in children. The library targeted TCRbeta and was prepared with unique molecular identifiers. TCRdb reprocessed the PCR reads with MiXCR, giving one entry per CDR3 protein. The sample contains 350,000 to 450,000 distinct CDR3 sequences, about an eighth of which appear only once. Sequenced here: PBMCs, sampled from the stem cell graft. The receptors shown here come from a human donor who donated a stem cell graft to a child with Fanconi anemia.

The chain recombines TRBV7-9 with TRBJ1-5; D not resolved. The germline V gene encodes CDR1 SEHNR and CDR2 FQNEAQ (reference sequence). V lost 5 bases, J lost 5 bases, and 10 bases lay in between. CDR3 size: 13 residues. This CDR3 is CASSPGPYQPQHF. The CDR3 bases are TGTGCCAGCAGCCCGGGCCCGTATCAGCCCCAGCATTTT.

The J gene is TRBJ2-6, the V gene TRBV5-1; perhaps D is TRBD1 or TRBD2 (5 bases each). The CDR3 is 12 residues long. Trimming took off 9 bases at V and 8 bases at J, with 12 bases between the two ends. Per germline, CDR1 SGHRS and CDR2 YFSETQ. The CDR3 spells CATSGGTNVLTF. The CDR3 coding sequence is TGCGCCACCTCTGGGGGAACCAACGTCCTGACTTTC.

For this clonotype: At one boundary the junction diverges from the germline segment, which might be a read error. J is TRBJ2-5 and V is TRBV7-9; a weak D match, TRBD1 (5 bases). Germline CDR1 SEHNR, CDR2 FQNEAQ (reference sequence). The CDR3 consists of 13 residues. CDR3 coding DNA: TGTGCCAGCAGCTACGACAGTTTGGAGACCCAGCACTTC. Translation: CASSYDSLETQHF. The entire variable domain, with the rest obtained from reference TRBV7-9 and TRBJ2-5, is as follows: DTGVSQNPRHKITKRGQNVTFRCDPISEHNRLYWYRQTLGQGPEFLTYFQNEAQLEKSRLLSDRFSAERPKGSFSTLEIQRTEQGDSAMYLCASSYDSLETQHFGPGTRLLVL.

This clonotype was counted at least ten times. The rearrangement uses TRBV29-1 and TRBJ1-1, with D hard to call. CDR3 size: 11 residues. Germline lookup yields CDR1 SQVTM and CDR2 ANQGSEA. Trimming took 5 bases from V and 0 from J, leaving 4 bases between them. The CDR3 protein is CSVIMNTEAFF. CDR3 coding DNA: TGCAGCGTTATCATGAACACTGAAGCTTTCTTT.

The chain joins TRBV18 to TRBJ2-3; no clear D. The V gene's germline CDR1 is KGHSH and CDR2 LQKENI. This CDR3 is 11 amino acids long. Trimming took 4 bases from V and 7 from J, leaving 6 bases between them. DNA of the CDR3: TGTGCCAGCTCACTGAAGAATACGCAGTATTTT. The encoded protein is CASSLKNTQYF.

This clonotype turned up a few times. CDR3 sequence reads: CASSFTKDRGVGGELFF. The CDR3 nucleotides read TGCGCCAGCAGCTTTACCAAGGACAGGGGCGTCGGCGGGGAGCTGTTTTTT. The gene calls are TRBV5-1 and TRBJ2-2; 9 bases line up with TRBD1. With V trimmed by 2 bases and J by 7 bases, 12 bases remained unmatched. CDR1 and CDR2 (germline): SGHRS, YFSETQ. This CDR3 has 17 amino acids.

The V call is TRBV7-9, the J call TRBJ2-6, with a tentative D call TRBD1 (5 bases). The germline V gene encodes CDR1 SEHNR and CDR2 FQNEAQ (reference sequence). The CDR3 runs 16 residues. Between the trimmed V and J ends, which lost 5 bases and 0 bases, there was a span of 11 bases. The DNA of the CDR3 is TGTGCCAGCAGCCCTAACAGGATCTCTGGGGCCAACGTCCTGACTTTC. The encoded protein is CASSPNRISGANVLTF.

The chain couples TRBV5-1 to TRBJ1-1; 7 bases line up with TRBD1. V was pared by 1 base and J by 3 bases, with 12 bases of the junction left unmatched. Germline values: CDR1 SGHRS, CDR2 YFSETQ. This CDR3 has 17 amino acids. The CDR3 nucleotides read TGCGCCAGCAGCTTGCAAAATAGACAGGGCGTGGACACTGAAGCTTTCTTT. Translated: CASSLQNRQGVDTEAFF.

This clonotype was seen more than once but under ten times. This chain links TRBV15 with TRBJ1-1; TRBD1 matches 9 bases. The CDR3 extends over 17 amino acids. Germline CDR1 and CDR2: LNHNV and YYDKDF (reference sequence). The ends lost 2 bases at V and 5 bases at J; junction bases unmatched: 12. The CDR3 loop reads CATSRPTGGRGLTEAFF. DNA for the CDR3: TGTGCCACCAGCAGACCCACAGGGGGCCGGGGATTAACTGAAGCTTTCTTT.

This clonotype was counted between two and nine times. The chain carries TRBV11-2 and TRBJ2-1; either TRBD1 or TRBD2 may fit D (5 bases each). Germline CDR1 reads SGHAT; CDR2 reads FQNNGV. This CDR3 is built from 18 residues. Deletions cut 0 bases from V and 2 bases from J, with 17 bases between. DNA of the CDR3: TGTGCCAGCAGCTTAGATCTAAGGGTTGGGGGTGCCTACAATGAGCAGTTCTTC. Its protein product is CASSLDLRVGGAYNEQFF.

In its sample, this clonotype was seen many times. V usage is TRBV12-3 or TRBV12-4 and J usage is TRBJ2-1; D is ambiguous. CDR3 length: 16 amino acids. Trimming shortened V by 0 bases and J by 1 base, and 10 bases separated the two germline ends. The CDR3 region has the DNA TGTGCCAGCAGTTTAGCGCCCTTGGGGTCCTACAATGAGCAGTTCTTC. Residues: CASSLAPLGSYNEQFF.

Here the CDR3 reads CASSGGPAETQYF. CDR3 nucleotide sequence: TGCGCCAGCAGCGGGGGACCCGCGGAGACCCAGTACTTC. The chain recombines TRBV5-1 with TRBJ2-5, with D perhaps given as TRBD1 or TRBD2 (5 bases each). Germline assignment: CDR1 SGHRS and CDR2 YFSETQ. Trimming left V 4 bases short and J 5 bases short, with 12 bases between. This CDR3 spans 13 amino acids.

This clonotype was counted a few times. The chain has TRBV5-6 and TRBJ2-5; 9 bases are a match to TRBD1. CDR1 and CDR2 (germline): SGHDT, YYEEEE. The CDR3 runs to 17 residues. V was pared by 2 bases and J by 5 bases, with 13 bases of the junction left unmatched. CDR3 in DNA: TGTGCCAGCAGCTTCTACGTAGACAGGGGGGAAGGGGAGACCCAGTACTTC. Residues: CASSFYVDRGEGETQYF.

This sequence joins TRBV20-1 and TRBJ1-4; 7 bases align to TRBD1. Germline CDR1 DFQATT, CDR2 SNEGSKA (reference sequence). The length of the CDR3 is 17 residues. The CDR3 region has the DNA TGCTGCGCTACCTTGTGGGGCAGGGGGGAGACTAATGAAAAACTGTTTTTT. This codes for CCATLWGRGETNEKLFF.

J is TRBJ2-1 and V is TRBV2; 10 nucleotides match TRBD1. This CDR3 has 16 residues. In germline, CDR1 is SNHLY, CDR2 FYNNEI. V was pared by 6 bases and J by 4 bases, with 9 bases of the junction left unmatched. The CDR3: CASRASGQGPYNEQFF. The CDR3 DNA follows: TGTGCCAGCAGAGCCTCGGGACAGGGGCCTTACAATGAGCAGTTCTTC.

A few counts support this clonotype. V and J are TRBV7-8 and TRBJ2-5, with D possibly being TRBD1 (5 bases). Germline assignment: CDR1 SGHVS and CDR2 FQNEAQ. This CDR3 has 13 residues. Between the trimmed V and J ends, which lost 5 bases and 2 bases, there was a span of 9 bases. The CDR3 sequence: CASSARQQETQYF. DNA of the CDR3: TGTGCCAGCAGCGCCCGACAGCAAGAGACCCAGTACTTC.

In its sample, this clonotype was seen a few times. V and J are TRBV12-3 or TRBV12-4 and TRBJ2-7; the D is unclear. Between the trimmed V and J ends, which lost 3 bases and 1 base, there was a span of 10 bases. The CDR3 is made up of 14 amino acids. CDR3 nucleotide sequence: TGTGCCAGCAGTTTTTTATCGAAGTCCTACGAGCAGTACTTC. It codes for CASSFLSKSYEQYF.

The chain has TRBV5-4 and TRBJ2-3; 7 bases line up with TRBD2. V was clipped by 6 bases and J by 2 bases; unmatched bases: 6. CDR3 length: 14 residues. CDR1 is SGHNT, CDR2 YYREEE, per germline (reference sequence). CDR3 amino acids: CASKVAGSTDTQYF. CDR3 DNA sequence: TGTGCCAGCAAGGTAGCGGGTTCCACAGATACGCAGTATTTT.

The chain links TRBV7-2 to TRBJ2-3, with 9 bases that match TRBD2. The CDR3 loop spans 16 amino acids. Trimming removed 2 bases from V and 2 bases from J; junction bases left unmatched: 5. CDR1 is SGHTA and CDR2 is FQGNSA in the germline V gene. For the CDR3, the DNA is TGTGCCAGCAGCTTAATTGCGGGAGGGCACACAGATACGCAGTATTTT. This encodes CASSLIAGGHTDTQYF.